This T cell receptor beta chain was retrieved from a study of T cell changes during pregnancy in multiple sclerosis (dated by TCRdb to between 2017 and 2020). Turning to the overall study: The study examined how the T cell repertoire changed over the course of pregnancy in women with multiple sclerosis.

In the case of this clone: Its antigen remains undetermined. The input lacks base qualities; no much larger clone sits a single base away.

Relative to germline, V is missing 8 bases and J is missing 0 bases, with 3 bases of the junction outside any gene match. The CDR3 measures 13 amino acids from cysteine to phenylalanine. Only CDR3 DNA is held: 39 bases, read in frame from base 1. Sequences MNHNY (CDR1) and SVGAGI (CDR2) are obtained from the germline V gene (reference sequence). The library was built by means of the immunoSEQ multiplex PCR assay. Drawn from immuneACCESS, this table holds only the in-frame rearrangements with V and J called that TCRdb kept. Clones are partly lost; checked studies trace under half to an unresolved V gene and leave the rest unexplained. For this sample there are around 66,000 clones; around 90% appear just once. Clones ranked in the top ten supply more than 2.5% of the sample.

This sequence originates from a female donor in good health, enrolled as a control in a pregnancy study. The sequencing here drew on peripheral blood, taken in the first trimester of pregnancy. The V gene is TRBV6-6 and the J gene is TRBJ1-1; TRBD1 agrees with 7 junctional bases. The DNA is TGTGCCAGCTTGACAGGGTTGAACACTGAAGCTTTCTTT. Translated, this is CASLTGLNTEAFF.